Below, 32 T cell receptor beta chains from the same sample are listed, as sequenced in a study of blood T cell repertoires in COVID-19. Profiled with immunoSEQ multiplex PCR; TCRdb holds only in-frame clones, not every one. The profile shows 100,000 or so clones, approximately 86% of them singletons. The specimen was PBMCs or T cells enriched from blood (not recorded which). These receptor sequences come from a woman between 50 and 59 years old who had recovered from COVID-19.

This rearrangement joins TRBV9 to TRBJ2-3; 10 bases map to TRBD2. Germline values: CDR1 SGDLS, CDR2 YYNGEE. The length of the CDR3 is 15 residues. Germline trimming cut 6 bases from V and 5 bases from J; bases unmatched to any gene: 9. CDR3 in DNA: TGTGCCAGCACGGCGGCTAGCGGGAGTCTAGATACGCAGTATTTT. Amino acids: CASTAASGSLDTQYF. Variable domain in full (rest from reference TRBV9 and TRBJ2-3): DSGVTQTPKHLITATGQRVTLRCSPRSGDLSVYWYQQSLDQGLQFLIQYYNGEERAKGNILERFSAQQFPDLHSELNLSSLELGDSALYFCASTAASGSLDTQYFGPGTRLTVL.

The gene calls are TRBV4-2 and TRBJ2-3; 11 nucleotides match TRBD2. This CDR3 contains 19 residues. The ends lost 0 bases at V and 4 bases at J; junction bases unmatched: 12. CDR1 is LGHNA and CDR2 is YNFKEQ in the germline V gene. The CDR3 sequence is CASSQDAAGLAEEADTQYF. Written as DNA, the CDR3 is TGTGCCAGCAGCCAAGATGCTGCGGGACTAGCGGAGGAGGCAGATACGCAGTATTTT.

The CDR3 spells CASSQRYREQYF. DNA for the CDR3: TGCGCCAGCAGTCAACGTTACCGGGAGCAGTACTTC. The rearrangement links TRBV23-1 to TRBJ2-7; D unresolved. TRBV23-1 is placed among ORFs of uncertain function. Trimming stripped 2 bases from V and 7 bases from J, with 9 bases between. The CDR3 is 12 residues long.

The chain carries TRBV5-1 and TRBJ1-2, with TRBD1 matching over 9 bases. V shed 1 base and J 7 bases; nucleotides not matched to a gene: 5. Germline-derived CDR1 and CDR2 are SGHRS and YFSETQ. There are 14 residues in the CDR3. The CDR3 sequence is CASSLMDRGLGYTF. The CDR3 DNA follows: TGCGCCAGCAGCTTGATGGACAGGGGTCTTGGCTACACCTTC.

The CDR3 here is CATSRGSGRTGGNTIYF. The CDR3 DNA reads as TGTGCCACCAGCAGAGGATCGGGCCGGACGGGAGGAAACACCATATATTTT. The chain uses TRBV15 and TRBJ1-3; no clear D gene. The germline CDR1 and CDR2 sequences are LNHNV and YYDKDF (reference sequence). V lost 1 base, J lost 4 bases, and 17 bases lay in between. The CDR3 runs 17 residues.

This CDR3 reads CSASDLSSYNEQFF. CDR3 bases: TGCAGTGCTAGTGACTTGAGCTCCTACAATGAGCAGTTCTTC. The J gene is TRBJ2-1, the V gene TRBV20-1; D not certain. Looked up from germline, CDR1 is DFQATT and CDR2 is SNEGSKA (reference sequence). Between the trimmed V and J ends, which lost 3 bases and 0 bases, there was a span of 9 bases. CDR3 length equals 14 residues.

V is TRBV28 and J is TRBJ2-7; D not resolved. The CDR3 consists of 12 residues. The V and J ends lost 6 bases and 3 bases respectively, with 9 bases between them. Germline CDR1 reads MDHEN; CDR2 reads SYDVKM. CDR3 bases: TGTGCCAGCAGGTCCAGTCTCTACGAGCAGTACTTC. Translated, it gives CASRSSLYEQYF.

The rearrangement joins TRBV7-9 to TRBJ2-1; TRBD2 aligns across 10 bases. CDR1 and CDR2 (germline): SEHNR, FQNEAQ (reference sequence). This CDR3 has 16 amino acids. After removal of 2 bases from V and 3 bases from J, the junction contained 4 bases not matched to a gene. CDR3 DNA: TGTGCCAGCAGCTTACTTACTAGCGGGGTCTACAATGAGCAGTTCTTC. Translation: CASSLLTSGVYNEQFF.

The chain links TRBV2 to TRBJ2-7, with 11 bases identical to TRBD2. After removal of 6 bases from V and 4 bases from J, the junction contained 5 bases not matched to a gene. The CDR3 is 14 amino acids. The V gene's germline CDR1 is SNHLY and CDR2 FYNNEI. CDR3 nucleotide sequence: TGTGCCAGCAGACCCGGGACTAGCGGTTACGAGCAGTACTTC. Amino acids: CASRPGTSGYEQYF.

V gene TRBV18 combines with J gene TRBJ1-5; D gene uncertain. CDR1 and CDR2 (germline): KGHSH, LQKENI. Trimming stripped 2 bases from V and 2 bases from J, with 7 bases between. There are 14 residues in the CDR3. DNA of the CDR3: TGTGCCAGCTCACCAAGCCCCGGCAATCAGCCCCAGCATTTT. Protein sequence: CASSPSPGNQPQHF.

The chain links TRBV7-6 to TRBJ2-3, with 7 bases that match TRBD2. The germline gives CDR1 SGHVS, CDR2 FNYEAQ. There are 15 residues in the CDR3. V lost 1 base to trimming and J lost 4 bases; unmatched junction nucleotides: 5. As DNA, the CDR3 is TGTGCCAGCAGCTTAGTGACTAGCATTGCAGATACGCAGTATTTT. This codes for CASSLVTSIADTQYF.

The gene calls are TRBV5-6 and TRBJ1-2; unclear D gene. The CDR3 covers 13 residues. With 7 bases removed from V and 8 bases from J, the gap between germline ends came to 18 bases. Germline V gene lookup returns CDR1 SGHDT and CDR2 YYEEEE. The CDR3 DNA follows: TGTGCCAGCGACTTAGCCGGGAGGCTAGGCTACACCTTC. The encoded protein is CASDLAGRLGYTF.

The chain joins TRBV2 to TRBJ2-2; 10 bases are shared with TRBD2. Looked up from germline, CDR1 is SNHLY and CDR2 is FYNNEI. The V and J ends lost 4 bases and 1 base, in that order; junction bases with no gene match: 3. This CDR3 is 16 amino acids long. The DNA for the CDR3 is TGTGCCAGCAGTGCAACTAGCGGGAAGAACACCGGGGAGCTGTTTTTT. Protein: CASSATSGKNTGELFF.

DNA for the CDR3: TGTGCCAGCAGTACTAGCGGGAGAGCAGATCAAGATACGCAGTATTTT. As protein: CASSTSGRADQDTQYF. The chain joins TRBV28 to TRBJ2-3; 11 nucleotides match TRBD2. Germline V gives CDR1 MDHEN, CDR2 SYDVKM. The ends lost 5 bases at V and 5 bases at J; junction bases unmatched: 9. The CDR3 runs 16 residues.

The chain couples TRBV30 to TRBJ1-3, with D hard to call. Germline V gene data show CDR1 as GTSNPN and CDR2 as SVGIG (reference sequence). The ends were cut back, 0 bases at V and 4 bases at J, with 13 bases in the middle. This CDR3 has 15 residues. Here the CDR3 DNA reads TGTGCCTGGAGTGTTTATGGGCTTCGGGGAAACACCATATATTTT. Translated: CAWSVYGLRGNTIYF.

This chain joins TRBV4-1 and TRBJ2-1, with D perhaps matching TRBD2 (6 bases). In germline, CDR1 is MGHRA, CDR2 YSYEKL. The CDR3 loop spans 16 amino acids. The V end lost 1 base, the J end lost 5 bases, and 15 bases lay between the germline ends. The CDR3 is CASSQGGLYSHNEQFF. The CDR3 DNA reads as TGCGCCAGCAGCCAAGGGGGACTCTATTCTCACAATGAGCAGTTCTTC.

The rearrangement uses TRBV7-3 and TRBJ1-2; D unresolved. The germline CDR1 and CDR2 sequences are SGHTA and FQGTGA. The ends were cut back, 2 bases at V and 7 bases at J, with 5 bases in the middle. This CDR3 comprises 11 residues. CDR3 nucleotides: TGTGCCAGCAGCTTAGAGTCTGGCTACACCTTC. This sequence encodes CASSLESGYTF.

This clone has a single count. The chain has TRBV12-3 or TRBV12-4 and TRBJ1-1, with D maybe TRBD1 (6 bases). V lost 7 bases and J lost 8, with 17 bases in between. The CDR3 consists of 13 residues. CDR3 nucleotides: TGTGCCAGCACCAAAGGACCGGACAGAGAAGCTTTCTTT. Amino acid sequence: CASTKGPDREAFF.

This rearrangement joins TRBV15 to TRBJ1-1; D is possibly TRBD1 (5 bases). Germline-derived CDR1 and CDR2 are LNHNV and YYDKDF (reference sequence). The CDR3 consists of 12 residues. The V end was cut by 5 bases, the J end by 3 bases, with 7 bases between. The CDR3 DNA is TGTGCCACCAGCGGGGGGTACACTGAAGCTTTCTTT. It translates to CATSGGYTEAFF.

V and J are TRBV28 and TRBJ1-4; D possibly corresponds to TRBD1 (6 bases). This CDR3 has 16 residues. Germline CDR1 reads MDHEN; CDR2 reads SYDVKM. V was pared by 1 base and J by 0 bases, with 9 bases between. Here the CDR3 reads CASSLSRGATNEKLFF. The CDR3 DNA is TGTGCCAGCAGTTTATCCAGGGGTGCAACTAATGAAAAACTGTTTTTT. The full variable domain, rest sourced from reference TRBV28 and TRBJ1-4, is DVKVTQSSRYLVKRTGEKVFLECVQDMDHENMFWYRQDPGLGLRLIYFSYDVKMKEKGDIPEGYSVSREKKERFSLILESASTNQTSMYLCASSLSRGATNEKLFFGSGTQLSVL.

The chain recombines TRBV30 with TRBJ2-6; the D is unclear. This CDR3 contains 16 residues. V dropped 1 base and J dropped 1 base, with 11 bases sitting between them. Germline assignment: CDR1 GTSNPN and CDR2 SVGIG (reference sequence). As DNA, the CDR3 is TGTGCCTGGAGTGGGGCTTTGATTTCTGGGGCCAACGTCCTGACTTTC. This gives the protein CAWSGALISGANVLTF.

In DNA, the CDR3 is TGTGCCAGCGCGGCGGGAGGCCCCACAGATACGCAGTATTTT. The encoded protein is CASAAGGPTDTQYF. This chain connects TRBV6-5 to TRBJ2-3, with 8 bases fitting TRBD2. This CDR3 has 14 residues. Germline V gives CDR1 MNHEY, CDR2 SVGAGI. V shed 8 bases, J shed 2 bases, and the junction held 6 bases outside the gene matches.

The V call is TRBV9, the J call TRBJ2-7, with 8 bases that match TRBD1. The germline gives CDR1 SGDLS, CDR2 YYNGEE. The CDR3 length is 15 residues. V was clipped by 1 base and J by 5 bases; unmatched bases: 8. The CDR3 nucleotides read TGTGCCAGCAGCGTATCAGGGGGCGATTATGACGAGCAGTACTTC. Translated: CASSVSGGDYDEQYF.

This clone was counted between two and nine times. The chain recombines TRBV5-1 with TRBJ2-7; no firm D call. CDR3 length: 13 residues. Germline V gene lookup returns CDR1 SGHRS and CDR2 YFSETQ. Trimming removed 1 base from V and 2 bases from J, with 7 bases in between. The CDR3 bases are TGCGCCAGCAGCTTGAACAGTCCCTACGAGCAGTACTTC. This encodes CASSLNSPYEQYF. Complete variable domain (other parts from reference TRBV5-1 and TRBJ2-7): KAGVTQTPRYLIKTRGQQVTLSCSPISGHRSVSWYQQTPGQGLQFLFEYFSETQRNKGNFPGRFSGRQFSNSRSEMNVSTLELGDSALYLCASSLNSPYEQYFGPGTRLTVT.

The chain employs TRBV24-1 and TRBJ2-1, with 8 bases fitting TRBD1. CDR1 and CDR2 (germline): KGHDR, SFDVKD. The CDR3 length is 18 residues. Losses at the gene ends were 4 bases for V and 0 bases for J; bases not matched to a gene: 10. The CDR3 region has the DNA TGTGCCACCAGTGACCCTGGACAGGGAATCTTCTCCTACAATGAGCAGTTCTTC. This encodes CATSDPGQGIFSYNEQFF.

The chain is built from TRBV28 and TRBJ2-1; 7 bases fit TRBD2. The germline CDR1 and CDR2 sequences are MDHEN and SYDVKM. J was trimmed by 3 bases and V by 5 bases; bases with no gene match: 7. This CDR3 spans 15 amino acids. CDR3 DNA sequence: TGTGCCAGCAGTGAGGGAGGGCCCTACTACAATGAGCAGTTCTTC. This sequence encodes CASSEGGPYYNEQFF.

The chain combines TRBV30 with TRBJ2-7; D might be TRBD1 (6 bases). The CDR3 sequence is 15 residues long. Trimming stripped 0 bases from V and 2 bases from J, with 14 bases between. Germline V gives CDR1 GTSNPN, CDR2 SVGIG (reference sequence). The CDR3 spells CAWSVLPGAPYEQYF. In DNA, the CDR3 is TGTGCCTGGAGTGTTCTCCCAGGGGCCCCCTACGAGCAGTACTTC.

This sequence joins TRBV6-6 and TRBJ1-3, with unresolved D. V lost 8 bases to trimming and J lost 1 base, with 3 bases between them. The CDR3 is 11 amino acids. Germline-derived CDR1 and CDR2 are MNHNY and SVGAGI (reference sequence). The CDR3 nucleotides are TGTGCCAGCGCGTCTGGAAACACCATATATTTT. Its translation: CASASGNTIYF.

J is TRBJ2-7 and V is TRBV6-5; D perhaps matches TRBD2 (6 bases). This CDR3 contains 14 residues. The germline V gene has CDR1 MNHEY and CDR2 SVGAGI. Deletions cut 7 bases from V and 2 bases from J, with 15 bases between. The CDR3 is CASIQGGGAYEQYF. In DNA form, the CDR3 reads TGTGCCAGCATCCAGGGAGGAGGCGCCTACGAGCAGTACTTC.

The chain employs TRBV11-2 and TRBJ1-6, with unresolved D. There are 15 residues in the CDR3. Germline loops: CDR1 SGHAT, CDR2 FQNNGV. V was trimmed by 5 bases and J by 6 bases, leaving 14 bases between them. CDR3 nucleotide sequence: TGTGCCAGCAGCATCAACGGGGTGATTAATTCACCCCTCCACTTT. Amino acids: CASSINGVINSPLHF.

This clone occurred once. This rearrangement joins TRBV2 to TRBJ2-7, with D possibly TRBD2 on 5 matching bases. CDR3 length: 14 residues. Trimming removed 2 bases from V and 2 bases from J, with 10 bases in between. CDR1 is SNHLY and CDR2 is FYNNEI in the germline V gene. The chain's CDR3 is CASSERGRAYEQYF. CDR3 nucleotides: TGTGCCAGCAGTGAACGGGGAAGAGCCTACGAGCAGTACTTC.

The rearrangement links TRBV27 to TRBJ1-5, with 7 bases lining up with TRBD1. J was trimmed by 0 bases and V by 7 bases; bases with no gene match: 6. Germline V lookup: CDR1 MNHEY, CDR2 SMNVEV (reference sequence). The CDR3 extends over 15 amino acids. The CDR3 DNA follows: TGTGCCAGCATGGCAGGGGGAGGTAGCAATCAGCCCCAGCATTTT. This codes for CASMAGGGSNQPQHF.